The next 8 T cell receptor beta chains were all read from a single sample in a study of blood T cell repertoires in COVID-19. Generated by immunoSEQ multiplex PCR, the TCRdb table keeps only in-frame clones and is missing some. The repertoire holds about 100,000 clones, about 85% seen once, with more than 10% in the top ten. The specimen sequenced was peripheral blood. These receptors all come from a human donor in a cohort sampled during active COVID-19.

The V and J genes are TRBV7-2 and TRBJ2-7; the D gene is possibly TRBD2 (7 bases). V lost 4 bases to trimming and J lost 6 bases, with 13 bases between them. CDR3 length: 13 residues. Per germline, CDR1 SGHTA and CDR2 FQGNSA. CDR3 DNA sequence: TGTGCCAGCAGCTCGGGGGGCCAGTCCGAGCAGTACTTC. It codes for CASSSGGQSEQYF.

The chain combines TRBV6-6 with TRBJ2-7, with D possibly TRBD1 on 6 matching bases. Germline V gene data show CDR1 as MNHNY and CDR2 as SVGAGI (reference sequence). V lost 2 bases and J 2 bases, leaving 16 bases between the germline ends. The CDR3 contains 16 residues. CDR3 residues: CASSYRNWDIPYEQYF. The CDR3, as DNA: TGTGCCAGCAGTTACCGGAATTGGGACATACCCTACGAGCAGTACTTC.

The J gene is TRBJ2-3, the V gene TRBV10-3; 11 bases align to TRBD2. V was pared by 4 bases and J by 5 bases, with 5 bases of the junction left unmatched. Germline-derived CDR1 and CDR2 are ENHRY and SYGVKD. The CDR3 totals 15 residues. The CDR3 loop is CAISATGTSGDTQYF. The CDR3 DNA is TGTGCCATCAGTGCCACCGGGACTAGCGGAGATACGCAGTATTTT.

This clone was seen just once. The chain carries TRBV6-2 or TRBV6-3 and TRBJ2-7; 9 bases agree with TRBD1. The CDR3 has 14 residues. V was pared by 5 bases and J by 5 bases, with 7 bases of the junction left unmatched. Germline V CDR1 and CDR2: MNHEY, SVGEGT. CDR3 in DNA: TGTGCCAGCAGTCAAACGGGACAGGGCCACGAGCAGTACTTC. Translated, it gives CASSQTGQGHEQYF.

J is TRBJ2-7 and V is TRBV6-5, with 8 bases aligning to TRBD2. The CDR3 has 13 amino acids. Trimming cost V 8 bases and J 3 bases; bases outside gene matches: 6. Looked up from germline, CDR1 is MNHEY and CDR2 is SVGAGI. CDR3 residues: CASRREGFYEQYF. The CDR3 coding sequence is TGTGCCAGCCGCCGGGAGGGTTTCTACGAGCAGTACTTC.

A note on this clone: Other nucleotide sequences from this sample produce the same CDR3. The chain has TRBV5-1 and TRBJ1-1; unclear D gene. The germline V and J ends were trimmed by 0 bases and 1 base, with 10 bases remaining between them. The length of the CDR3 is 15 residues. The germline gives CDR1 SGHRS, CDR2 YFSETQ. The CDR3 sequence: CASSLARGRNTEAFF. CDR3 in DNA: TGCGCCAGCAGCTTGGCACGGGGAAGGAACACTGAAGCTTTCTTT.

The chain carries TRBV28 and TRBJ1-5; possible D gene TRBD1, 5 bases. Germline V gene data show CDR1 as MDHEN and CDR2 as SYDVKM. This CDR3 is built from 15 residues. The V and J ends lost 2 bases and 0 bases respectively, with 8 bases between them. CDR3: CASSLGGHSNQPQHF. In DNA, the CDR3 is TGTGCCAGCAGTTTAGGCGGACATAGCAATCAGCCCCAGCATTTT. Drawing the rest from reference TRBV28 and TRBJ1-5, the complete variable domain is DVKVTQSSRYLVKRTGEKVFLECVQDMDHENMFWYRQDPGLGLRLIYFSYDVKMKEKGDIPEGYSVSREKKERFSLILESASTNQTSMYLCASSLGGHSNQPQHFGDGTRLSIL.

This CDR3 is CASSLRGFAEAFF. In DNA form, the CDR3 reads TGTGCCAGCAGCTTAAGAGGGTTCGCTGAAGCTTTCTTT. This sequence joins TRBV13 and TRBJ1-1; D uncertain. This CDR3 has 13 residues. Per the germline V gene, CDR1 is PRHDT and CDR2 is FYEKMQ (reference sequence). V lost 2 bases, J lost 6 bases, and 10 bases lay in between.